This is a list of T cell receptor beta chains from one sample in a study of T cell changes during pregnancy in multiple sclerosis. The table came from immunoSEQ multiplex PCR; TCRdb's copy has only in-frame clones and leaves some out. The sample lists about 25,000 clones; about nine tenths were seen once. The sequencing used CD8+ T cells from peripheral blood mononuclear cells, collected in the first trimester of pregnancy. These receptors were collected from a female donor in good health, enrolled as a control in a pregnancy study. The CDR3 runs from the conserved cysteine through the conserved F or W. The order of the fields is J gene, V gene, D gene, clone size, CDR3 DNA, CDR3 protein. A D gene is named only where the DNA matches it firmly. Expanded clones are given a class, and other clones once, few, many or no size at all.

TRBJ1-5 | TRBV7-9 | NA | NA | TGTGCCAGCAGTCTTCCAGGGGATTCCTATCAGCCCCAGCATTTT | CASSLPGDSYQPQHF
TRBJ2-2 | TRBV13 | NA | NA | TGTGCCAGCAGCTTAGGACAAAACACCGGGGAGCTGTTTTTT | CASSLGQNTGELFF
TRBJ1-1 | TRBV5-6 | NA | NA | TGTGCCAGCAGCTCGGACATCCAGAACACTGAAGCTTTCTTT | CASSSDIQNTEAFF
TRBJ2-1 | TRBV7-3 | TRBD1 | NA | TGTGCCAGCAGCTTAAGGGCCCGGGACAGTAACAATGAGCAGTTCTTC | CASSLRARDSNNEQFF
TRBJ2-4 | TRBV6-6 | TRBD1 | NA | TGTGCCAGCAGTCTAGGGGGCGAGAACATTCAGTACTTC | CASSLGGENIQYF
TRBJ1-4 | TRBV6-1 | TRBD1 | NA | TGTGCCAGCAGCCCTTTGGACAGGGTTGAAAAACTGTTTTTT | CASSPLDRVEKLFF
TRBJ1-4 | TRBV7-5 | NA | NA | TGTGTCAGAAGCTTTGACAGTGTTAATGAAAAACTGTTTTTT | CVRSFDSVNEKLFF
TRBJ1-5 | TRBV6-6 | TRBD1 | NA | TGTGCCAGCAGTGTTAATACAGGGGCGGGTCAGCCCCAGCATTTT | CASSVNTGAGQPQHF
TRBJ1-2 | TRBV11-2 | NA | few | TGTGCCAGCAGCTTAGAACGCGGCTATGGCTACACCTTC | CASSLERGYGYTF
TRBJ2-2 | TRBV5-1 | TRBD2 | NA | TGCGCCAGCAGCTTGCTCGGGGGGTCCTACACCGGGGAGCTGTTTTTT | CASSLLGGSYTGELFF
TRBJ2-7 | TRBV6-4 | TRBD2 | NA | TGTGCCAGCAGCGCCCTCCGTTTGAGCGGGAGGGCTTGGTCCTACGAGCAGTACTTC | CASSALRLSGRAWSYEQYF
TRBJ2-7 | TRBV2 | TRBD1 | NA | TGTGCCAGCAGTGAAGGCCCCGGACAGGGGGAGTACGAGCAGTACTTC | CASSEGPGQGEYEQYF
TRBJ2-1 | TRBV7-8 | NA | NA | TGTGCCAGCAGCGCCCACTATGGCGGGGCATACAATGAGCAGTTCTTC | CASSAHYGGAYNEQFF
TRBJ1-1 | TRBV30 | NA | few | TGTGCCTGGTTTCGGAGGACTGAAGCTTTCTTT | CAWFRRTEAFF
TRBJ1-1 | TRBV28 | NA | NA | TGTGCCAGCCGAATGGGGCTTGAAGCTTTCTTT | CASRMGLEAFF
TRBJ2-1 | TRBV6-4 | TRBD2 | NA | TGTGCCAGCAGTGACGGGACTAGCGGGGACAATGAGCAGTTCTTC | CASSDGTSGDNEQFF
TRBJ1-4 | TRBV19 | TRBD1 | NA | TGTGCCAGTAGTATAGACTGGACAGGGGTTAATGAAAAACTGTTTTTT | CASSIDWTGVNEKLFF
TRBJ2-7 | TRBV5-6 | NA | few | TGTGCCAGCAGCTTGACAGTCTCCTACGAGCAGTACTTC | CASSLTVSYEQYF
TRBJ2-3 | TRBV5-1 | TRBD2 | NA | TGCGCCAGCAGCCCTTGGACTAGGGGTCATTTGGGACTGAAGTATTTT | CASSPWTRGHLGLKYF
TRBJ1-1 | TRBV10-3 | NA | once | TGTGCCATCAGTGAGAGGGAGAAGAACACTGAAGCTTTCTTT | CAISEREKNTEAFF
TRBJ1-5 | TRBV5-1 | NA | NA | TGCGCCAGCAGCTTGGTGCCAGGCGAGGGCCAGCCCCAGCATTTT | CASSLVPGEGQPQHF
TRBJ2-7 | TRBV4-1 | TRBD2 | NA | TGCGCCAGCAGTACCCCGGGGGTAGCGGGGGGCGAGCAGTACTTC | CASSTPGVAGGEQYF